This entry concerns a single T cell receptor beta chain. What it binds is not known. CDR1 and CDR2 from the germline V gene are MNHNY and SVGAGI (reference sequence). Trimming stripped 5 bases from V and 9 bases from J, with 23 bases between. CDR3 length equals 16 residues. These data are taken from a study of beta chain features in type 1 diabetes. General study results and limits: Across all four CD4+ subsets, people with type 1 diabetes showed modestly shorter TCRB CDR3s. Reduced insertions and increased deletions marked VDJ junctions in type 1 diabetes patients.

Investigators reverse transcribed all isolated RNA, so they sequenced expressed TCRB transcripts. It was found that naive, central memory and regulatory T cell samples averaged around 3.6 million reads. The data were produced by immunoSEQ multiplex PCR, yet TCRdb's version contains in-frame clones alone and is incomplete. The sample yields 500,000 to 850,000 clones, around 15% seen once. Sequencing input: naive CD4+ T cells from blood. This sequence originates from a young man with type 1 diabetes. The chain recombines TRBV6-6 with TRBJ1-5; TRBD1 is a possible D gene (6 bases). CDR3 coding DNA: TGTGCCAGCAGTGGGTTGGGACAAATCAGGGACGGGCCCCAGCATTTT. Encoded protein: CASSGLGQIRDGPQHF.